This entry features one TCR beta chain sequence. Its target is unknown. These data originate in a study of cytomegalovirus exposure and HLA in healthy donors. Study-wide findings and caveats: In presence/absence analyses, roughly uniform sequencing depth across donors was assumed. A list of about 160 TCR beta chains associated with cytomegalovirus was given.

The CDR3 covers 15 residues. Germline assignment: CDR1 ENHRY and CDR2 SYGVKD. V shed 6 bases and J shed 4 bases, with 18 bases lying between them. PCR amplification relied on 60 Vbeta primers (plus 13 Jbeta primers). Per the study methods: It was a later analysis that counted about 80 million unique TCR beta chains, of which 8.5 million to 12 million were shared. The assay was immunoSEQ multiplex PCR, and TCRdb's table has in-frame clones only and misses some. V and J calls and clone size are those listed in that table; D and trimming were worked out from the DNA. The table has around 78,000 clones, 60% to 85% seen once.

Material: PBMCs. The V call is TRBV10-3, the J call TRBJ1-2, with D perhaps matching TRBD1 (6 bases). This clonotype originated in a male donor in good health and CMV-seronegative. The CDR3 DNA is TGTGCCATCAGCCCAGGTCAGGGGTACGGCTATGGCTACACCTTC. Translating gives CAISPGQGYGYGYTF.